The rows below give T cell receptor beta chains drawn from one sample of a study of T cell responses to AZD1222 COVID-19 vaccine. The repertoire was sequenced with immunoSEQ multiplex PCR; TCRdb's copy has only in-frame clones and lacks some. The data show under 200,000 clones, around nine tenths seen once. The input for sequencing was peripheral blood, taken on day 0 of AZD1222 vaccination. The receptors here all came from an adult in good health. Both conserved end residues are part of each CDR3. Each record gives: clone size, V gene, D gene, CDR3 length, J gene, CDR3 protein, CDR3 DNA. D genes are given only for firm matches. Only some rows state a clone size, as once, few, many or a class for expanded clones.

clone size: .
V gene: TRBV29-1
D gene: .
CDR3 length: 12
J gene: TRBJ2-1
CDR3 protein: CSAEGRANEQFF
CDR3 DNA: TGCAGCGCTGAGGGCAGAGCTAATGAGCAGTTCTTC

clone size: .
V gene: TRBV7-9
D gene: TRBD2
CDR3 length: 17
J gene: TRBJ2-3
CDR3 protein: CASSLGVLAGRTDTQYF
CDR3 DNA: TGTGCCAGCAGCTTAGGGGTACTAGCGGGGCGCACAGATACGCAGTATTTT

clone size: .
V gene: TRBV9
D gene: .
CDR3 length: 12
J gene: TRBJ2-1
CDR3 protein: CASSVERNEQFF
CDR3 DNA: TGTGCCAGCAGCGTAGAACGGAATGAGCAGTTCTTC

clone size: .
V gene: TRBV10-1
D gene: .
CDR3 length: 13
J gene: TRBJ1-1
CDR3 protein: CASSEQSWTEAFF
CDR3 DNA: TGCGCCAGCAGTGAACAGTCATGGACTGAAGCTTTCTTT

clone size: .
V gene: TRBV5-6
D gene: .
CDR3 length: 15
J gene: TRBJ1-2
CDR3 protein: CASSPKRPENYGYTF
CDR3 DNA: TGTGCCAGCAGCCCCAAGCGACCGGAGAACTATGGCTACACCTTC

clone size: once
V gene: TRBV29-1
D gene: TRBD1
CDR3 length: 13
J gene: TRBJ2-1
CDR3 protein: CSVQLTGGGEQFF
CDR3 DNA: TGCAGCGTTCAACTTACAGGGGGCGGTGAGCAGTTCTTC

clone size: .
V gene: TRBV5-1
D gene: TRBD1
CDR3 length: 16
J gene: TRBJ1-6
CDR3 protein: CASSWTGTSYNSPLHF
CDR3 DNA: TGCGCCAGCAGCTGGACAGGCACCTCCTATAATTCACCCCTCCACTTT

clone size: once
V gene: TRBV3-1/TRBV3-2
D gene: TRBD1
CDR3 length: 16
J gene: TRBJ2-7
CDR3 protein: CASSHRLGTGGFEQYF
CDR3 DNA: TGTGCCAGCAGCCATCGCCTCGGGACAGGGGGCTTTGAGCAGTACTTC

clone size: .
V gene: TRBV7-3
D gene: .
CDR3 length: 14
J gene: TRBJ2-1
CDR3 protein: CASSPSTVLNEQFF
CDR3 DNA: TGTGCCAGCAGCCCTTCGACTGTGCTAAATGAGCAGTTCTTC

clone size: .
V gene: TRBV5-1
D gene: .
CDR3 length: 13
J gene: TRBJ2-7
CDR3 protein: CASSYDRFYEQYF
CDR3 DNA: TGCGCCAGCAGCTATGACAGATTCTACGAGCAGTACTTC

clone size: .
V gene: TRBV7-2
D gene: TRBD1
CDR3 length: 15
J gene: TRBJ1-5
CDR3 protein: CASSWDSNSNQPQHF
CDR3 DNA: TGTGCCAGCAGTTGGGACAGTAATAGCAATCAGCCCCAGCATTTT

clone size: .
V gene: TRBV6-5
D gene: .
CDR3 length: 13
J gene: TRBJ2-5
CDR3 protein: CASSPRGEETQYF
CDR3 DNA: TGTGCCAGCAGCCCCAGGGGAGAGGAGACCCAGTACTTC

clone size: .
V gene: TRBV6-6
D gene: .
CDR3 length: 13
J gene: TRBJ1-1
CDR3 protein: CASSYLGDTEAFF
CDR3 DNA: TGTGCCAGCAGTTACTTGGGGGACACTGAAGCTTTCTTT

clone size: once
V gene: TRBV6-1
D gene: TRBD1
CDR3 length: 16
J gene: TRBJ1-2
CDR3 protein: CASSAPLGQEGNGYTF
CDR3 DNA: TGTGCCAGCAGTGCACCCTTGGGACAGGAGGGAAATGGCTACACCTTC

clone size: .
V gene: TRBV7-9
D gene: .
CDR3 length: 16
J gene: TRBJ1-5
CDR3 protein: CASSPGTWDSNQPQHF
CDR3 DNA: TGTGCCAGCAGCCCCGGGACATGGGATAGCAATCAGCCCCAGCATTTT

clone size: .
V gene: TRBV27
D gene: .
CDR3 length: 14
J gene: TRBJ1-1
CDR3 protein: CASSPWGLGTEAFF
CDR3 DNA: TGTGCCAGCAGCCCCTGGGGGCTTGGCACTGAAGCTTTCTTT

clone size: .
V gene: TRBV6-5
D gene: .
CDR3 length: 15
J gene: TRBJ1-5
CDR3 protein: CASSFGRYSNQPQHF
CDR3 DNA: TGTGCCAGCAGTTTCGGTCGGTACTCCAATCAGCCCCAGCATTTT

clone size: .
V gene: TRBV5-1
D gene: .
CDR3 length: 14
J gene: TRBJ1-1
CDR3 protein: CASSLEGQYTEAFF
CDR3 DNA: TGCGCCAGCAGCTTGGAGGGGCAATACACTGAAGCTTTCTTT

clone size: once
V gene: TRBV5-1
D gene: .
CDR3 length: 14
J gene: TRBJ1-2
CDR3 protein: CASSLPQGNYGYTF
CDR3 DNA: TGCGCCAGCAGCTTGCCCCAGGGGAACTATGGCTACACCTTC

clone size: .
V gene: TRBV6-5
D gene: .
CDR3 length: 16
J gene: TRBJ2-7
CDR3 protein: CASSYSTSVIPREQYF
CDR3 DNA: TGTGCCAGCAGTTATTCGACCAGCGTCATCCCTCGCGAGCAGTACTTC

clone size: .
V gene: TRBV27
D gene: .
CDR3 length: 14
J gene: TRBJ2-7
CDR3 protein: CASSYGQGKSEQYF
CDR3 DNA: TGTGCCAGCAGTTACGGGCAGGGAAAAAGCGAGCAGTACTTC

clone size: once
V gene: TRBV5-1
D gene: TRBD2
CDR3 length: 16
J gene: TRBJ2-7
CDR3 protein: CASSVTSGGAGYEQYF
CDR3 DNA: TGCGCCAGCAGCGTGACTAGCGGGGGGGCCGGGTACGAGCAGTACTTC

clone size: .
V gene: TRBV19
D gene: .
CDR3 length: 13
J gene: TRBJ1-1
CDR3 protein: CASSSQMNTEAFF
CDR3 DNA: TGTGCCAGTAGTTCACAGATGAACACTGAAGCTTTCTTT

clone size: .
V gene: TRBV6-5
D gene: .
CDR3 length: 14
J gene: TRBJ2-5
CDR3 protein: CASSRDPTQETQYF
CDR3 DNA: TGTGCCAGCAGCCGAGACCCTACCCAAGAGACCCAGTACTTC

clone size: .
V gene: TRBV11-2
D gene: .
CDR3 length: 16
J gene: TRBJ2-4
CDR3 protein: CASSLTSGQSKNIQYF
CDR3 DNA: TGTGCCAGCAGCTTAACCAGCGGTCAATCCAAAAACATTCAGTACTTC

clone size: .
V gene: TRBV4-1
D gene: .
CDR3 length: 13
J gene: TRBJ2-7
CDR3 protein: CASSQGGPYEQYF
CDR3 DNA: TGCGCCAGCAGCCAAGGGGGACCCTACGAGCAGTACTTC

clone size: .
V gene: TRBV29-1
D gene: .
CDR3 length: 14
J gene: TRBJ1-2
CDR3 protein: CSVVGGGTGYGYTF
CDR3 DNA: TGCAGCGTTGTCGGAGGAGGTACAGGCTATGGCTACACCTTC

clone size: .
V gene: TRBV5-4
D gene: TRBD1
CDR3 length: 16
J gene: TRBJ1-4
CDR3 protein: CASSPGQGPFNEKLFF
CDR3 DNA: TGTGCCAGCAGCCCGGGACAGGGACCGTTTAATGAAAAACTGTTTTTT

clone size: .
V gene: TRBV11-3
D gene: .
CDR3 length: 14
J gene: TRBJ1-1
CDR3 protein: CASSLVGTNTEAFF
CDR3 DNA: TGTGCCAGCAGCCTTGTGGGGACGAACACTGAAGCTTTCTTT

clone size: .
V gene: TRBV7-8
D gene: TRBD2
CDR3 length: 15
J gene: TRBJ2-5
CDR3 protein: CASSHRASGGRSQYF
CDR3 DNA: TGTGCCAGCAGCCACCGCGCTAGCGGGGGGAGATCCCAGTACTTC

clone size: .
V gene: TRBV29-1
D gene: .
CDR3 length: 13
J gene: TRBJ2-7
CDR3 protein: CSVINVGSYEQYF
CDR3 DNA: TGCAGCGTTATAAACGTCGGGTCCTACGAGCAGTACTTC

clone size: .
V gene: TRBV7-8
D gene: .
CDR3 length: 12
J gene: TRBJ1-4
CDR3 protein: CASSLVGEKLFF
CDR3 DNA: TGTGCCAGCAGCTTAGTGGGAGAAAAACTGTTTTTT

clone size: .
V gene: TRBV5-4
D gene: TRBD1
CDR3 length: 13
J gene: TRBJ2-5
CDR3 protein: CASSRDRGETQYF
CDR3 DNA: TGTGCCAGCAGCCGGGACAGGGGAGAGACCCAGTACTTC

clone size: .
V gene: TRBV18
D gene: .
CDR3 length: 15
J gene: TRBJ1-1
CDR3 protein: CASSPTRSRNTEAFF
CDR3 DNA: TGTGCCAGCTCCCCTACTAGGAGCAGGAACACTGAAGCTTTCTTT

clone size: .
V gene: TRBV5-1
D gene: .
CDR3 length: 15
J gene: TRBJ2-7
CDR3 protein: CASSPLTEGSYEQYF
CDR3 DNA: TGCGCCAGCAGCCCGCTGACAGAGGGGTCCTACGAGCAGTACTTC

clone size: .
V gene: TRBV6-2/TRBV6-3
D gene: .
CDR3 length: 13
J gene: TRBJ2-5
CDR3 protein: CASSLWGGETQYF
CDR3 DNA: TGTGCCAGCAGTTTGTGGGGTGGGGAGACCCAGTACTTC

clone size: once
V gene: TRBV11-2
D gene: .
CDR3 length: 12
J gene: TRBJ2-7
CDR3 protein: CASSPQGYEQYF
CDR3 DNA: TGTGCCAGCAGCCCCCAGGGTTACGAGCAGTACTTC

clone size: .
V gene: TRBV5-4
D gene: TRBD2
CDR3 length: 18
J gene: TRBJ2-7
CDR3 protein: CASSSQPSGGSVFYEQYF
CDR3 DNA: TGTGCCAGCAGCTCCCAGCCTAGCGGGGGCTCCGTTTTCTACGAGCAGTACTTC

clone size: .
V gene: TRBV12-5
D gene: .
CDR3 length: 13
J gene: TRBJ1-3
CDR3 protein: CASGADMGNTIYF
CDR3 DNA: TGTGCTAGTGGTGCGGACATGGGAAACACCATATATTTT

clone size: .
V gene: TRBV3-1/TRBV3-2
D gene: .
CDR3 length: 17
J gene: TRBJ1-6
CDR3 protein: CASSQGSGGGFASPLHF
CDR3 DNA: TGTGCCAGCAGCCAAGGATCCGGGGGAGGCTTTGCTTCACCCCTCCACTTT

clone size: once
V gene: TRBV19
D gene: .
CDR3 length: 15
J gene: TRBJ1-2
CDR3 protein: CASSILAGANYGYTF
CDR3 DNA: TGTGCCAGTAGTATTTTAGCAGGAGCTAACTATGGCTACACCTTC

clone size: .
V gene: TRBV24-1
D gene: .
CDR3 length: 18
J gene: TRBJ1-2
CDR3 protein: CATQPLADRGTFNYGYTF
CDR3 DNA: TGTGCCACGCAACCTCTGGCGGATCGGGGTACCTTCAACTATGGCTACACCTTC

clone size: .
V gene: TRBV5-4
D gene: .
CDR3 length: 16
J gene: TRBJ1-4
CDR3 protein: CASSLYPGQSNEKLFF
CDR3 DNA: TGTGCCAGCAGCCTCTACCCTGGACAGTCTAATGAAAAACTGTTTTTT

clone size: .
V gene: TRBV25-1
D gene: .
CDR3 length: 13
J gene: TRBJ1-1
CDR3 protein: CASSMGKGTEAFF
CDR3 DNA: TGTGCCAGCAGTATGGGGAAGGGCACTGAAGCTTTCTTT

clone size: .
V gene: TRBV28
D gene: .
CDR3 length: 15
J gene: TRBJ1-6
CDR3 protein: CASRTGGGRNSPLHF
CDR3 DNA: TGTGCCAGCAGAACGGGCGGGGGGCGTAATTCACCCCTCCACTTT

clone size: .
V gene: TRBV6-5
D gene: .
CDR3 length: 15
J gene: TRBJ2-3
CDR3 protein: CASSLAGKGADTQYF
CDR3 DNA: TGTGCCAGCAGTTTGGCAGGGAAAGGTGCAGATACGCAGTATTTT

clone size: once
V gene: TRBV4-1
D gene: .
CDR3 length: 16
J gene: TRBJ2-4
CDR3 protein: CASSQGSLLAKNIQYF
CDR3 DNA: TGCGCCAGCAGCCAGGGATCATTACTAGCCAAAAACATTCAGTACTTC

clone size: .
V gene: TRBV11-3
D gene: .
CDR3 length: 11
J gene: TRBJ2-1
CDR3 protein: CASSRQVEQFF
CDR3 DNA: TGTGCCAGCAGCAGACAGGTGGAGCAGTTCTTC

clone size: .
V gene: TRBV4-1
D gene: .
CDR3 length: 15
J gene: TRBJ1-4
CDR3 protein: CASSQIGTRGEKLFF
CDR3 DNA: TGCGCCAGCAGTCAAATCGGGACTCGGGGGGAAAAACTGTTTTTT

clone size: .
V gene: TRBV19
D gene: .
CDR3 length: 14
J gene: TRBJ2-2
CDR3 protein: CASSMGHNTGELFF
CDR3 DNA: TGTGCCAGTAGTATGGGACATAACACCGGGGAGCTGTTTTTT

clone size: .
V gene: TRBV29-1
D gene: TRBD1
CDR3 length: 13
J gene: TRBJ1-2
CDR3 protein: CSVGTGGDYGYTF
CDR3 DNA: TGCAGCGTAGGGACAGGGGGCGACTATGGCTACACCTTC

clone size: .
V gene: TRBV6-4
D gene: .
CDR3 length: 14
J gene: TRBJ1-6
CDR3 protein: CASSTTRDGSPLHF
CDR3 DNA: TGTGCCAGCAGTACGACCCGGGACGGTTCACCCCTCCACTTT